One sample yielded the 20 T cell receptor beta chains listed below, sequenced in a study of blood T cell repertoires in COVID-19. Measured with immunoSEQ multiplex PCR; TCRdb has only the in-frame clones, and not every one. This sample carries more than 60,000 clones, almost 90% of them seen once, and the ten largest clones take about 20%. The specimen was peripheral blood. Every receptor here comes from a woman aged 45-59 years with active or convalescent COVID-19.

This rearrangement joins TRBV12-5 to TRBJ2-5; D unclear. CDR3 length: 15 amino acids. Germline V lookup: CDR1 LGHNT, CDR2 FRNRAP. The V end lost 6 bases, the J end lost 4 bases, and 18 bases lay between the germline ends. CDR3 sequence: CASGMFGSKLETQYF. CDR3 nucleotides: TGTGCTAGTGGAATGTTCGGGTCCAAACTAGAGACCCAGTACTTC.

The chain is built from TRBV2 and TRBJ2-5, with TRBD1 as a possible D gene (5 bases). V lost 5 bases, J lost 2 bases, and 9 bases lay in between. Germline loops: CDR1 SNHLY, CDR2 FYNNEI. The CDR3 spans 13 residues. Here the CDR3 reads CASSSDRQETQYF. For the CDR3, the DNA is TGTGCCAGCAGTTCCGACAGACAAGAGACCCAGTACTTC.

This chain uses TRBV6-5 with TRBJ1-3; no clear D. Per germline, CDR1 MNHEY and CDR2 SVGAGI. The CDR3 covers 15 residues. The V and J ends lost 2 bases and 4 bases respectively, with 12 bases between them. CDR3 sequence (DNA): TGTGCCAGCAGTTACGGGCAGGCCAACGGAAACACCATATATTTT. Translated: CASSYGQANGNTIYF.

The chain employs TRBV28 and TRBJ1-5, with D unclear. The CDR3 runs 12 residues. CDR1 is MDHEN and CDR2 is SYDVKM in the germline V gene. Trimming stripped 6 bases from V and 5 bases from J, with 8 bases between. This CDR3 reads CASSRPDQPQHF. In DNA form, the CDR3 reads TGTGCCAGCAGCCGTCCAGATCAGCCCCAGCATTTT.

Here the CDR3 DNA reads TGCGCCAGCAGCTTAGCAACAGCGAACACTGAAGCTTTCTTT. This sequence encodes CASSLATANTEAFF. The chain couples TRBV5-1 to TRBJ1-1; D not resolved. CDR3 length: 14 amino acids. The germline V and J ends were trimmed by 2 bases and 1 base, with 9 bases remaining between them. Germline V CDR1 and CDR2: SGHRS, YFSETQ.

J is TRBJ1-2 and V is TRBV6-4; no firm D call. Trimming shortened V by 8 bases and J by 4 bases, and 17 bases separated the two germline ends. CDR1 is MRHNA and CDR2 is SNTAGT in the germline V gene. This CDR3 comprises 14 residues. CDR3 DNA sequence: TGTGCCAGCGGGAGCATAGGTAATGCCTATGGCTACACCTTC. Protein: CASGSIGNAYGYTF.

This chain connects TRBV11-2 to TRBJ1-5, with TRBD1 matching 7 bases. V was pared by 2 bases and J by 1 base, with 5 bases of the junction left unmatched. Germline assignment: CDR1 SGHAT and CDR2 FQNNGV. CDR3 length: 16 amino acids. The CDR3, as DNA: TGTGCCAGCAGCTTATCAGCACAGGGGAGCAATCAGCCCCAGCATTTT. It translates to CASSLSAQGSNQPQHF.

V gene TRBV19 combines with J gene TRBJ2-3; 7 nucleotides agree with TRBD1. Trimming removed 10 bases from V and 2 bases from J; junction bases left unmatched: 15. The CDR3 length is 16 residues. CDR1 LNHDA and CDR2 SQIVND come from the germline V gene (reference sequence). CDR3 region: CATTMSQDRFTDTQYF. In nucleotides, the CDR3 is TGTGCCACCACCATGTCACAGGACAGGTTCACAGATACGCAGTATTTT.

The chain couples TRBV19 to TRBJ2-1, with D possibly being TRBD2 (6 bases). V lost 3 bases, J lost 4 bases, and 10 bases lay in between. Germline values: CDR1 LNHDA, CDR2 SQIVND (reference sequence). The length of the CDR3 is 14 residues. CDR3 nucleotide sequence: TGTGCCAGTAGTATCTGGACTAAATACAATGAGCAGTTCTTC. This codes for CASSIWTKYNEQFF. Full variable domain (rest looked up from reference TRBV19 and TRBJ2-1): DGGITQSPKYLFRKEGQNVTLSCEQNLNHDAMYWYRQDPGQGLRLIYYSQIVNDFQKGDIAEGYSVSREKKESFPLTVTSAQKNPTAFYLCASSIWTKYNEQFFGPGTRLTVL.

This clone was seen a few times. The chain joins TRBV3-1 (or the pseudogene TRBV3-2) to TRBJ1-2; tentatively, D is TRBD1 (5 bases). The CDR3 totals 14 residues. V was trimmed by 4 bases and J by 7 bases, leaving 16 bases between them. CDR1 is LGHDT and CDR2 is YNNKEL in the germline V gene (reference sequence). The CDR3 DNA sequence: TGTGCCAGCAGCCCCCGTGGGGCGGTCGGTGGCTACACCTTC. Translating it yields CASSPRGAVGGYTF.

V and J are TRBV11-2 and TRBJ2-1; 15 bases map to TRBD2. The ends lost 4 bases at V and 6 bases at J; junction bases unmatched: 4. Per the germline V gene, CDR1 is SGHAT and CDR2 is FQNNGV. The CDR3 runs 16 residues. CDR3 residues: CASSYRTSGRVNEQFF. As DNA, the CDR3 is TGTGCCAGCAGCTACCGGACTAGCGGGAGGGTCAATGAGCAGTTCTTC.

CDR3 sequence: CASSDSVDRAFRNTGELFF. The DNA of the CDR3 is TGTGCCAGCAGTGACTCGGTGGACAGGGCCTTTAGGAACACCGGGGAGCTGTTTTTT. The chain employs TRBV6-4 and TRBJ2-2; 8 nucleotides agree with TRBD1. After removal of 0 bases from V and 1 base from J, the junction contained 10 bases not matched to a gene. This CDR3 comprises 19 residues. CDR1 is MRHNA, CDR2 SNTAGT, per germline.

The chain recombines TRBV28 with TRBJ1-1; perhaps TRBD1 as D (6 bases). Germline CDR1 is MDHEN and CDR2 is SYDVKM. Trimming left V 1 base short and J 4 bases short, with 10 bases between. The CDR3 length is 14 residues. In DNA form, the CDR3 reads TGTGCCAGCAGTTTATTACAGGGTGGCACTGAAGCTTTCTTT. The encoded protein is CASSLLQGGTEAFF.

This clone has just a few counts. The chain is built from TRBV2 and TRBJ2-1; 12 bases match TRBD2. Germline assignment: CDR1 SNHLY and CDR2 FYNNEI. V lost 6 bases and J lost 7; bases outside the gene matches: 10. CDR3 length: 16 residues. Here the CDR3 reads CASSEQLAGGRNEQFF. In nucleotides, the CDR3 is TGTGCCAGCAGCGAACAGCTAGCGGGAGGGCGGAATGAGCAGTTCTTC. The complete variable domain, with remaining parts taken from reference TRBV2 and TRBJ2-1, reads EPEVTQTPSHQVTQMGQEVILRCVPISNHLYFYWYRQILGQKVEFLVSFYNNEISEKSEIFDDQFSVERPDGSNFTLKIRSTKLEDSAMYFCASSEQLAGGRNEQFFGPGTRLTVL.

The chain joins TRBV12-3 or TRBV12-4 to TRBJ2-2; the D is unclear. CDR3 length: 13 residues. The V and J ends lost 5 bases and 5 bases respectively, with 9 bases between them. The CDR3, as DNA: TGTGCCAGCAGTAGAGGCGCTACCGGGGAGCTGTTTTTT. It specifies CASSRGATGELFF.

The chain recombines TRBV2 with TRBJ2-1, with 15 bases fitting TRBD2. Germline V CDR1 and CDR2: SNHLY, FYNNEI. This CDR3 has 17 amino acids. J was trimmed by 0 bases and V by 9 bases; bases with no gene match: 6. The CDR3 region has the DNA TGTGCCAGGGTCGGGACTAGCGGGAGGATCTCCTACAATGAGCAGTTCTTC. Encoded protein: CARVGTSGRISYNEQFF.

The rearrangement uses TRBV6-5 and TRBJ1-2, with 11 bases lining up with TRBD1. CDR1 is MNHEY, CDR2 SVGAGI, per germline. The CDR3 extends over 15 amino acids. V lost 7 bases, J lost 4 bases, and 8 bases stayed unmatched. The DNA for the CDR3 is TGTGCCAGCACTACAGGACAGGGGGCTTCCTATGGCTACACCTTC. This gives the protein CASTTGQGASYGYTF.

The chain uses TRBV19 and TRBJ2-3; 13 bases align to TRBD2. The V and J ends lost 5 bases and 1 base, in that order; junction bases with no gene match: 9. Per germline, CDR1 LNHDA and CDR2 SQIVND (reference sequence). This CDR3 is 18 amino acids long. CDR3 coding DNA: TGTGCCAGTAGTCACACCGGGACTAGCGGGACCGGCACAGATACGCAGTATTTT. Translated: CASSHTGTSGTGTDTQYF.

The chain uses TRBV27 and TRBJ2-1; 14 nucleotides match TRBD2. The germline CDR1 and CDR2 sequences are MNHEY and SMNVEV (reference sequence). This CDR3 contains 17 residues. Losses at the gene ends were 4 bases for V and 6 bases for J; bases not matched to a gene: 8. The CDR3 DNA reads as TGTGCCAGCAGTTCCTACGGACTAGCGGGAGGTCTCAATGAGCAGTTCTTC. This encodes CASSSYGLAGGLNEQFF.

This rearrangement joins TRBV29-1 to TRBJ2-4, with 8 nucleotides matching TRBD2. Germline V lookup: CDR1 SQVTM, CDR2 ANQGSEA. The junction had 15 bases not matched to a gene; V was cut back by 4 bases and J by 1 base. This CDR3 spans 18 amino acids. The CDR3 DNA reads as TGCAGCGTTGGCCTACGGAAGTGCCGCGGGGGGGCCAAAAACATTCAGTACTTC. As protein: CSVGLRKCRGGAKNIQYF. Full variable domain (remainder filled in from reference TRBV29-1 and TRBJ2-4): SAVISQKPSRDICQRGTSLTIQCQVDSQVTMMFWYRQQPGQSLTLIATANQGSEATYESGFVIDKFPISRPNLTFSTLTVSNMSPEDSSIYLCSVGLRKCRGGAKNIQYFGAGTRLSVL.